Following are 21 T cell receptor beta chains from one sample sequenced in a study of radiotherapy plus CTLA-4 blockade in lung cancer. Method: immunoSEQ multiplex PCR; TCRdb's copy keeps in-frame clones and lacks some. The top ten hold 5.5% to 8.5% of the sample, which has 130,000 or so clones, 90% seen once. Material: peripheral blood, obtained from a patient treated with radiotherapy plus ipilimumab. These receptors originate from a human donor with non-small cell lung cancer that progressed on radiotherapy plus ipilimumab.

This clone was recorded only once. CDR3 sequence reads: CASSTQTGNHLGGYTF. The CDR3 DNA reads TGTGCCAGCTCAACGCAAACCGGGAATCACCTAGGCGGCTACACCTTC. The chain carries TRBV18 and TRBJ1-2; D is uncertain. The CDR3 consists of 16 residues. Germline V gene lookup returns CDR1 KGHSH and CDR2 LQKENI. V lost 5 bases to trimming and J lost 8 bases, with 24 bases between them.

The chain combines TRBV2 with TRBJ1-1, with no clear D. Germline CDR1 is SNHLY and CDR2 is FYNNEI. V lost 6 bases and J lost 4, with 12 bases in between. The CDR3 covers 13 residues. This CDR3 is CASSLVGVTEAFF. Here the CDR3 DNA reads TGTGCCAGCAGCCTAGTTGGGGTCACTGAAGCTTTCTTT.

V gene TRBV5-1 combines with J gene TRBJ2-2, with 10 bases fitting TRBD2. The length of the CDR3 is 14 residues. Trimming cost V 1 base and J 6 bases; bases outside gene matches: 0. CDR1 SGHRS and CDR2 YFSETQ come from the germline V gene. CDR3 amino acids: CASSLTSGAGELFF. Here the CDR3 DNA reads TGCGCCAGCAGCTTGACTAGCGGGGCCGGGGAGCTGTTTTTT. Full variable domain (missing parts from reference TRBV5-1 and TRBJ2-2): KAGVTQTPRYLIKTRGQQVTLSCSPISGHRSVSWYQQTPGQGLQFLFEYFSETQRNKGNFPGRFSGRQFSNSRSEMNVSTLELGDSALYLCASSLTSGAGELFFGEGSRLTVL.

J is TRBJ2-1 and V is TRBV5-1, with 13 bases matching TRBD2. The CDR3 is 15 amino acids. Germline assignment: CDR1 SGHRS and CDR2 YFSETQ. The V gene end was trimmed by 4 bases and the J gene end by 7 bases; junction bases not matched to a gene: 5. This chain's CDR3 is CASSTLAGGPNEQFF. CDR3 DNA sequence: TGCGCCAGCAGCACACTAGCGGGAGGGCCGAATGAGCAGTTCTTC.

The rearrangement uses TRBV9 and TRBJ2-7; D unclear. The length of the CDR3 is 15 residues. Germline CDR1 is SGDLS and CDR2 is YYNGEE. V lost 0 bases and J 6 bases, leaving 16 bases between the germline ends. CDR3 amino acids: CASSVAPSMGGEQYF. The DNA of the CDR3 is TGTGCCAGCAGCGTAGCTCCCTCCATGGGCGGCGAGCAGTACTTC.

The chain carries TRBV5-1 and TRBJ2-3; D might be TRBD1 or TRBD2, each matching 5 bases. CDR1 and CDR2 (germline): SGHRS, YFSETQ. Trimming left V 3 bases short and J 4 bases short, with 18 bases between. This CDR3 contains 16 residues. The CDR3 spells CASSSGRGSPPDTQYF. CDR3 bases: TGCGCCAGCAGCTCAGGGAGAGGGAGTCCCCCAGATACGCAGTATTTT.

This chain links TRBV5-1 with TRBJ1-1; 7 positions agree with TRBD1. Trimming cost V 4 bases and J 4 bases; bases outside gene matches: 7. The CDR3 is 14 residues long. The germline V gene encodes CDR1 SGHRS and CDR2 YFSETQ. CDR3 DNA: TGCGCCAGCAGCCAACTGACAGGGACCACTGAAGCTTTCTTT. The encoded protein is CASSQLTGTTEAFF.

The CDR3 DNA sequence: TGTGCCAGCAGCTTGCGGCTCAGTCCCACTGAAGCTTTCTTT. Translated: CASSLRLSPTEAFF. The rearrangement links TRBV5-4 to TRBJ1-1, with D uncertain. Germline-derived CDR1 and CDR2 are SGHNT and YYREEE (reference sequence). V lost 1 base and J lost 4, with 11 bases in between. The CDR3 length is 14 residues. The full variable domain, completed using reference TRBV5-4 and TRBJ1-1, is ETGVTQSPTHLIKTRGQQVTLRCSSQSGHNTVSWYQQALGQGPQFIFQYYREEENGRGNFPPRFSGLQFPNYSSELNVNALELDDSALYLCASSLRLSPTEAFFGQGTRLTVV.

The chain combines TRBV9 with TRBJ1-4; 11 nucleotides agree with TRBD1. Germline lookup yields CDR1 SGDLS and CDR2 YYNGEE. Trimming removed 4 bases from V and 8 bases from J; junction bases left unmatched: 10. The CDR3 is made up of 16 amino acids. The CDR3: CASSPYRTGGAEKLFF. In DNA form, the CDR3 reads TGTGCCAGCAGCCCGTATAGGACAGGGGGCGCGGAAAAACTGTTTTTT.

J is TRBJ1-2 and V is TRBV5-5; D not resolved. The CDR3 loop spans 13 amino acids. CDR1 SGHKS and CDR2 YYEKEE come from the germline V gene (reference sequence). V shed 4 bases and J shed 4 bases, with 11 bases lying between them. CDR3 nucleotide sequence: TGTGCCAGCAGCCAACCGGACCTCTATGGCTACACCTTC. Residues: CASSQPDLYGYTF.

The V and J genes are TRBV7-8 and TRBJ2-3; 8 bases agree with TRBD2. The germline V gene has CDR1 SGHVS and CDR2 FQNEAQ. The CDR3 is 17 amino acids. V was clipped by 4 bases and J by 4 bases; unmatched bases: 13. The CDR3: CASSSRGGTSIADTQYF. CDR3 bases: TGTGCCAGCAGCTCCCGGGGGGGGACTAGTATCGCAGATACGCAGTATTTT.

This clone showed up just once. As DNA, the CDR3 is TGCAGCGTTGCAGGACGGAAAAATGAAAAACTGTTTTTT. Amino acids: CSVAGRKNEKLFF. The chain links TRBV29-1 to TRBJ1-4; no definite D call. CDR3 length: 13 amino acids. Between the trimmed V and J ends, which lost 4 bases and 5 bases, there was a span of 11 bases. The germline V gene encodes CDR1 SQVTM and CDR2 ANQGSEA.

The CDR3 loop is CAWSHRERDRVKRAFF. The CDR3 coding sequence is TGTGCCTGGAGTCACCGAGAACGGGACAGGGTGAAGCGAGCTTTCTTT. This sequence joins TRBV30 and TRBJ1-1; 9 bases line up with TRBD1. With 2 bases clipped from V and 10 bases from J, the junction kept 17 bases outside the gene matches. CDR3 size: 16 residues. Germline values: CDR1 GTSNPN, CDR2 SVGIG (reference sequence). Combining the CDR3 with reference TRBV30 and TRBJ1-1 gives the whole variable domain SQTIHQWPATLVQPVGSPLSLECTVEGTSNPNLYWYRQAAGRGLQLLFYSVGIGQISSEVPQNLSASRPQDRQFILSSKKLLLSDSGFYLCAWSHRERDRVKRAFFGQGTRLTVV.

The rearrangement uses TRBV11-2 and TRBJ1-4; D call uncertain. This CDR3 spans 15 amino acids. V shed 2 bases and J shed 0 bases, with 7 bases lying between them. Germline values: CDR1 SGHAT, CDR2 FQNNGV. CDR3 sequence: CASSLQLATNEKLFF. The CDR3 DNA sequence: TGTGCCAGCAGCTTACAGCTTGCAACTAATGAAAAACTGTTTTTT. Based on the CDR3 plus reference TRBV11-2 and TRBJ1-4, the full variable domain is EAGVAQSPRYKIIEKRQSVAFWCNPISGHATLYWYQQILGQGPKLLIQFQNNGVVDDSQLPKDRFSAERLKGVDSTLKIQPAKLEDSAVYLCASSLQLATNEKLFFGSGTQLSVL.

There are a few counts of this clone. This chain links TRBV6-1 with TRBJ2-7; D unresolved. Germline V lookup: CDR1 MNHNS, CDR2 SASEGT. Trimming pared 2 bases from V and 3 bases from J, leaving 5 bases between. There are 12 residues in the CDR3. CDR3 sequence reads: CASSERIYEQYF. DNA of the CDR3: TGTGCCAGCAGTGAACGTATCTACGAGCAGTACTTC.

In DNA form, the CDR3 reads TGTGCCATTCCACAGGGGTACGAGCAGTACTTC. Translation gives CAIPQGYEQYF. The chain employs TRBV10-3 and TRBJ2-7, with 7 bases fitting TRBD1. V lost 9 bases to trimming and J lost 4 bases; unmatched junction nucleotides: 3. The CDR3 extends over 11 amino acids. Germline loops: CDR1 ENHRY, CDR2 SYGVKD.

The chain joins TRBV10-3 to TRBJ2-1; tentatively, D is TRBD1 (6 bases). The germline V and J ends were trimmed by 11 bases and 0 bases, with 14 bases remaining between them. This CDR3 has 14 residues. Germline CDR1 ENHRY, CDR2 SYGVKD. The CDR3 here is CAASRGISYNEQFF. DNA for the CDR3: TGTGCCGCGTCTAGGGGGATCTCCTACAATGAGCAGTTCTTC.

This clone was observed once. CDR3 residues: CASSSSQGGISSYEQYF. DNA for the CDR3: TGTGCCAGCAGTTCCTCCCAGGGAGGGATTAGCTCCTACGAGCAGTACTTC. This rearrangement joins TRBV2 to TRBJ2-7, with 7 bases that match TRBD2. V shed 5 bases and J 0 bases; nucleotides not matched to a gene: 13. Germline loops: CDR1 SNHLY, CDR2 FYNNEI. The CDR3 loop spans 17 amino acids. Variable domain in full (rest from reference TRBV2 and TRBJ2-7): EPEVTQTPSHQVTQMGQEVILRCVPISNHLYFYWYRQILGQKVEFLVSFYNNEISEKSEIFDDQFSVERPDGSNFTLKIRSTKLEDSAMYFCASSSSQGGISSYEQYFGPGTRLTVT.

The gene calls are TRBV6-5 and TRBJ2-7; D unresolved. There are 13 residues in the CDR3. V lost 4 bases and J 5 bases, leaving 12 bases between the germline ends. Looked up from germline, CDR1 is MNHEY and CDR2 is SVGAGI. In DNA, the CDR3 is TGTGCCAGCAGTTTAACTGTCCGAAACGAGCAGTACTTC. This translates into CASSLTVRNEQYF.

The chain combines TRBV6-6 with TRBJ2-7; D unresolved. V was shortened by 3 bases and J by 3 bases, with 6 bases between the two germline ends. Germline CDR1 is MNHNY and CDR2 is SVGAGI (reference sequence). The length of the CDR3 is 12 residues. CDR3 nucleotides: TGTGCCAGCAGTTATGAATTCTACGAGCAGTACTTC. Amino acids: CASSYEFYEQYF.

The chain links TRBV7-8 to TRBJ2-7; D is ambiguous. V was clipped by 5 bases and J by 4 bases, with 12 bases between them. Looked up from germline, CDR1 is SGHVS and CDR2 is FQNEAQ. The CDR3 has 13 amino acids. The CDR3 protein is CASSRSDSYEQYF. As DNA, the CDR3 is TGTGCCAGCAGCCGCTCAGATTCATACGAGCAGTACTTC.